A selection of T cell receptor beta chains follows, all from one sample in a study of blood T cells in healthy people across ages. TCRdb reanalysed the 5' RACE reads using MiXCR and keeps one entry per CDR3 protein. The sample consists of 550,000 to 750,000 distinct CDR3 sequences, around 21% of them appearing once. The material sequenced was blood. The receptor set was obtained from a man between 65 and 80 years old in good health. Both conserved end residues are part of each CDR3. The order of the fields is D gene, J gene, clone size, V gene, CDR3 protein, CDR3 DNA. D genes are given only for firm matches. Expanded clones are given a class, and other clones once, few, many or no size at all.

- TRBJ2-1 - TRBV27 CASSGGIQKQFF TGTGCCAGCAGTGGAGGAATCCAGAAGCAGTTCTTC
TRBD2 TRBJ2-5 few TRBV7-2 CASSFNGLGAKETQYF TGTGCCAGCAGCTTCAACGGACTAGGAGCGAAAGAGACCCAGTACTTC
- TRBJ2-5 - TRBV5-5 CASSLELYGPVETQYF TGTGCCAGCAGCTTGGAGTTATACGGCCCCGTGGAGACCCAGTACTTC
TRBD1 TRBJ2-7 - TRBV5-1 CASSLETGQPAPYEQYF TGCGCCAGCAGCTTGGAGACGGGACAGCCGGCCCCCTACGAGCAGTACTTC
- TRBJ1-5 few TRBV6-6 CASGQALLPDQPQHF TGTGCCAGCGGGCAGGCCCTATTACCCGATCAGCCCCAGCATTTT
TRBD1 TRBJ2-3 - TRBV2 CASSDIGTESTDTQYF TGTGCCAGCAGTGATATCGGGACAGAAAGCACAGATACGCAGTATTTT
TRBD2 TRBJ2-1 - TRBV20-1 CSARASHGIAGALNEQFF TGCAGTGCTAGAGCTTCCCACGGGATAGCGGGTGCATTAAATGAGCAGTTCTTC
TRBD2 TRBJ2-1 - TRBV5-6 CASSLAGWGLASYNEQFF TGTGCCAGCAGCTTGGCGGGTTGGGGACTAGCTTCCTACAATGAGCAGTTCTTC
TRBD2 TRBJ2-7 - TRBV4-3 CASSQDGGGGKFYEQYF TGCGCCAGCAGCCAAGATGGTGGGGGAGGGAAATTCTACGAGCAGTACTTC
TRBD2 TRBJ2-7 few TRBV4-2 CASSQDLRLAGNEQYF TGTGCCAGCAGCCAAGACTTGCGACTAGCGGGAAACGAGCAGTACTTC
- TRBJ2-7 - TRBV28 CASSGTWSSYEQYF TGTGCCAGCAGTGGGACTTGGAGCTCCTACGAGCAGTACTTC
TRBD1 TRBJ2-2 few TRBV7-9 CASSPKLRDRVVGELFF TGTGCCAGCAGCCCTAAACTTCGGGACAGGGTTGTCGGGGAGCTGTTTTTT
TRBD1 TRBJ1-4 many TRBV7-9 CASSLRGTEDEKLFF TGTGCCAGCAGCTTACGCGGGACAGAAGATGAAAAACTGTTTTTT
- TRBJ1-3 - TRBV5-1 CASNPGSGNTIYF TGCGCCAGCAACCCGGGGTCCGGAAACACCATATATTTT
TRBD2 TRBJ2-2 few TRBV4-1 CASSPSGTSGRSWELFF TGCGCCAGCAGCCCCTCCGGGACTAGCGGGAGATCCTGGGAGCTGTTTTTT
- TRBJ2-3 many TRBV29-1 CSVESPDSDTQYF TGCAGCGTTGAAAGCCCCGATTCAGATACGCAGTATTTT
TRBD1 TRBJ2-7 few TRBV5-1 CASRSPSDRANEQYF TGCGCCAGCAGATCCCCTTCGGACAGGGCGAACGAGCAGTACTTC
TRBD1 TRBJ1-2 few TRBV20-1 CSARRQGPGGYTF TGCAGTGCTAGAAGACAGGGGCCCGGTGGCTACACCTTC
TRBD2 TRBJ2-1 - TRBV7-8 CASSLSGRAEQFF TGTGCCAGCAGCCTTAGCGGGAGGGCTGAGCAGTTCTTC
- TRBJ1-6 - TRBV5-5 CASSLDTGYNSPLHF TGTGCCAGCAGCTTGGATACGGGCTATAATTCACCCCTCCACTTT
TRBD2 TRBJ2-1 - TRBV2 CASSGLLAGDVYNEQFF TGTGCCAGCAGTGGATTACTAGCGGGAGACGTCTACAATGAGCAGTTCTTC
- TRBJ2-2 few TRBV9 CASSVASGLTGELFF TGTGCCAGCAGCGTAGCCAGCGGCCTCACCGGGGAGCTGTTTTTT
- TRBJ2-7 - TRBV14 CASSRPGRQSYEQYF TGTGCCAGCAGCCGTCCAGGACGGCAATCCTACGAGCAGTACTTC
- TRBJ2-1 few TRBV29-1 CSVDGREPYNEQFF TGCAGCGTTGACGGGAGAGAACCGTACAATGAGCAGTTCTTC
TRBD1 TRBJ2-1 few TRBV6-5 CASRRQGAYNEQFF TGTGCCAGCAGGCGACAGGGGGCTTACAATGAGCAGTTCTTC
- TRBJ2-5 - TRBV5-1 CASSRSGEHQETQYF TGCGCCAGCAGCCGAAGTGGGGAGCACCAAGAGACCCAGTACTTC
- TRBJ1-2 few TRBV5-1 CASSLGEVPGYTF TGCGCCAGCAGCTTGGGCGAGGTCCCGGGCTACACCTTC
TRBD2 TRBJ2-1 few TRBV12-3/TRBV12-4 CASSRGSYSEQFF TGTGCCAGCAGTCGCGGGAGTTACAGTGAGCAGTTCTTC
- TRBJ2-1 - TRBV7-7 CASSLARWNEQFF TGTGCTAGCAGCTTAGCGAGGTGGAATGAGCAGTTCTTC
- TRBJ1-3 once TRBV6-5 CASKAGAGKGNTIYF TGTGCCAGCAAGGCGGGGGCAGGGAAAGGAAACACCATATATTTT
- TRBJ2-7 - TRBV6-2/TRBV6-3 CASRTLALSSYEQYF TGTGCCAGCAGGACTCTCGCCTTGAGCTCCTACGAGCAGTACTTC
TRBD1 TRBJ1-4 - TRBV10-3 CAISDGQGRNEKLFF TGTGCCATCAGTGACGGACAGGGGCGGAATGAAAAACTGTTTTTT
TRBD2 TRBJ2-4 - TRBV9 CASSADHLAGGAKNIQYF TGTGCCAGCAGCGCGGACCACCTAGCGGGGGGGGCCAAAAACATTCAGTACTTC
- TRBJ2-1 - TRBV20-1 CSARRPGSSYNEQFF TGCAGTGCTAGAAGACCAGGGAGCTCCTACAATGAGCAGTTCTTC
TRBD1 TRBJ2-6 - TRBV3-1 CASSPYSGTGPGANVLTF TGTGCCAGCAGCCCATATTCCGGGACAGGACCTGGGGCCAACGTCCTGACTTTC
TRBD2 TRBJ2-5 few TRBV5-1 CASSLRTSGRQETQYF TGCGCCAGCAGCTTGAGGACTAGCGGGAGACAAGAGACCCAGTACTTC
TRBD2 TRBJ2-3 many TRBV10-3 CAITSGVRDTQYF TGTGCCATCACTAGCGGGGTGCGAGATACGCAGTATTTT
TRBD1 TRBJ2-5 few TRBV20-1 CSATGDRGYIQETQYF TGCAGTGCTACGGGAGACAGGGGGTACATCCAAGAGACCCAGTACTTC
- TRBJ2-2 - TRBV5-1 CASSLEEAGELFF TGCGCCAGCAGCTTGGAGGAGGCCGGGGAGCTGTTTTTT
TRBD2 TRBJ2-1 few TRBV20-1 CSARGDTSGRATEQFF TGCAGTGCTAGAGGAGACACTAGCGGGAGGGCCACTGAGCAGTTCTTC
- TRBJ1-1 few TRBV20-1 CSARDRLAGSLMNTEAFF TGCAGTGCTAGAGATCGACTGGCAGGAAGCTTAATGAACACTGAAGCTTTCTTT
- TRBJ1-2 many TRBV20-1 CSAEFGGGGYTF TGCAGTGCCGAGTTTGGGGGCGGCGGCTACACCTTC
TRBD2 TRBJ2-1 few TRBV27 CASSRGLAFEQFF TGTGCCAGCAGTCGAGGACTAGCTTTTGAGCAGTTCTTC